This TCR beta chain was sequenced during a study of blood T cell repertoires in COVID-19. The method was immunoSEQ multiplex PCR; TCRdb's version includes in-frame clones alone and lacks a portion of them. This table has under 45,000 clones, approximately 91% appearing once. Between the trimmed V and J ends, which lost 0 bases and 0 bases, there was a span of 6 bases. The CDR3 is 14 amino acids. Germline CDR1 LGHNA, CDR2 YNFKEQ. Sequencing used peripheral blood. V usage is TRBV4-2 and J usage is TRBJ2-7; maybe TRBD2 (5 bases). This TCR was recovered from a human donor in a cohort sampled during active COVID-19. In nucleotides, the CDR3 is TGTGCCAGCAGCCAAGATGGACTCTCCTACGAGCAGTACTTC. As protein: CASSQDGLSYEQYF.